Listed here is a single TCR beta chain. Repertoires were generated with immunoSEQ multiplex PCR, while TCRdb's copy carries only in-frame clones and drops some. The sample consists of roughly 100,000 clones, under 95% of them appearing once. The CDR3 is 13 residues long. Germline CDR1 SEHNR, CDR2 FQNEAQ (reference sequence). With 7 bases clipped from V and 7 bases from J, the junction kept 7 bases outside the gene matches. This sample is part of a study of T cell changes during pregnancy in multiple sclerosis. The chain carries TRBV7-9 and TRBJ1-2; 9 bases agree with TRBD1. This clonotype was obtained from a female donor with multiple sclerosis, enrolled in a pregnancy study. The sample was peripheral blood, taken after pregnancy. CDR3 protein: CASTETGGGGYTF. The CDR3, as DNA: TGTGCCAGCACCGAGACAGGGGGTGGTGGCTACACCTTC.